The 21 T cell receptor beta chains listed next were all sequenced from one sample in a study of T cell repertoires in cytomegalovirus infection. Each CDR3 protein gets one entry after TCRdb re-called the reads with MiXCR. The table lists 76,000 or so distinct CDR3 sequences, around 3.4% of them singletons. The sequencing sample was made of PBMCs. Every receptor here comes from a human donor in good health (CMV status not recorded). Some clones in this sample may be carry-over from other donors' samples.

This clonotype was observed at least ten times. The chain has TRBV7-2 and TRBJ1-6; D possibly corresponds to TRBD1 (5 bases). Germline V gene sequence: CDR1 SGHTA, CDR2 FQGNSA. Trimming stripped 0 bases from V and 3 bases from J, with 9 bases between. This CDR3 is built from 16 residues. DNA for the CDR3: TGTGCCAGCAGCTTAGCGGGGGGAGGCTATAATTCACCCCTCCACTTT. It encodes CASSLAGGGYNSPLHF.

This clonotype has at least ten counts. The chain uses TRBV7-6 and TRBJ2-7; TRBD1 aligns across 8 bases. The germline V gene encodes CDR1 SGHVS and CDR2 FNYEAQ. This CDR3 has 15 amino acids. The V and J ends lost 0 bases and 3 bases, in that order; junction bases with no gene match: 4. Here the CDR3 reads CASSLAQGAVYEQYF. In nucleotides, the CDR3 is TGTGCCAGCAGCTTAGCGCAGGGGGCCGTCTACGAGCAGTACTTC.

This clonotype has a count of ten or more. J is TRBJ2-1 and V is TRBV7-2; 13 positions match TRBD2. From germline, CDR1 is SGHTA and CDR2 FQGNSA. V was clipped by 4 bases and J by 5 bases; unmatched bases: 8. The CDR3 runs 17 residues. The DNA for the CDR3 is TGTGCCAGCAGCTCCAAATCGACTAGCGGGGGGCACAATGAGCAGTTCTTC. It translates to CASSSKSTSGGHNEQFF.

There are many counts of this clonotype. This chain connects TRBV4-3 to TRBJ2-5; D is perhaps TRBD2 (6 bases). Germline V gene lookup returns CDR1 LGHNA and CDR2 YSLEER. Trimming took off 1 base at V and 1 base at J, with 10 bases between the two ends. This CDR3 has 15 residues. CDR3 protein: CASSQVGGAQETQYF. The CDR3, as DNA: TGCGCCAGCAGCCAAGTTGGAGGGGCCCAAGAGACCCAGTACTTC.

This clonotype was counted ten times or more. The CDR3 spells CATSDPGTNYGYTF. The CDR3 bases are TGTGCCACCAGTGATCCCGGGACCAACTATGGCTACACCTTC. The rearrangement joins TRBV24-1 to TRBJ1-2, with D perhaps matching TRBD1 (5 bases). Germline V CDR1 and CDR2: KGHDR, SFDVKD. V gave up 3 bases and J gave up 2 bases, with 9 bases separating them. The CDR3 covers 14 residues.

This clonotype was seen many times. The chain carries TRBV15 and TRBJ1-2, with D uncertain. The germline CDR1 and CDR2 sequences are LNHNV and YYDKDF (reference sequence). V was pared by 2 bases and J by 0 bases, with 7 bases between. The CDR3 runs 14 residues. CDR3 loop: CATSRRQANYGYTF. The CDR3 nucleotides are TGTGCCACCAGCAGACGACAAGCTAACTATGGCTACACCTTC.

This clonotype was observed at least ten times. CDR3 region: CASSRGGEGYTF. CDR3 nucleotide sequence: TGTGCCAGCTCCCGGGGGGGGGAAGGCTACACCTTC. The J gene is TRBJ1-2, the V gene TRBV7-6; D perhaps matches TRBD1 (5 bases). In germline, CDR1 is SGHVS, CDR2 FNYEAQ. With 8 bases removed from V and 8 bases from J, the gap between germline ends came to 15 bases. CDR3 size: 12 residues.

About this clonotype: A read error may account for a junction end that differs from germline. The rearrangement links TRBV7-9 to TRBJ1-4; weak D call: TRBD1 (6 bases). Germline CDR1 and CDR2: SEHNR and FQNEAQ (reference sequence). This CDR3 comprises 13 residues. DNA for the CDR3: TGTGCCAGCAGCTTCACCACCCAGGGGATTGCGTTCTTT. It translates to CASSFTTQGIAFF.

This clonotype was detected many times. The chain employs TRBV7-2 and TRBJ1-1; tentative D call: TRBD1 (5 bases). The CDR3 length is 13 residues. CDR1 and CDR2 from the germline V gene are SGHTA and FQGNSA. Trimming stripped 4 bases from V and 1 base from J, with 7 bases between. CDR3 DNA sequence: TGTGCCAGCAGCTGGACACCGAACACTGAAGCTTTCTTT. Translated: CASSWTPNTEAFF.

This clonotype was counted many times. One junction end does not reproduce the germline sequence, and a read error may be involved. CDR3: CSARRRDSPAAAF. CDR3 sequence (DNA): TGCAGTGCTCGACGAAGGGACAGCCCAGCGGCGGCTTTC. V is TRBV20-1 and J is TRBJ2-6, with 7 bases fitting TRBD1. Germline assignment: CDR1 DFQATT and CDR2 SNEGSKA (reference sequence). The CDR3 covers 13 residues.

The sample holds many counts of this clonotype. V gene TRBV7-2 combines with J gene TRBJ2-5; D remains unclear. The V gene's germline CDR1 is SGHTA and CDR2 FQGNSA. V lost 4 bases, J lost 3 bases, and 18 bases lay in between. This CDR3 region has 16 residues. DNA of the CDR3: TGTGCCAGCAGCTCCCTTCCAAGATTGACGGAAGAGACCCAGTACTTC. Protein product: CASSSLPRLTEETQYF.

This clonotype was seen ten or more times. The chain joins TRBV15 to TRBJ1-5, with D possibly matching TRBD1 (6 bases). V was shortened by 6 bases and J by 1 base, with 19 bases between the two germline ends. The CDR3 extends over 17 amino acids. CDR1 and CDR2 from the germline V gene are LNHNV and YYDKDF (reference sequence). In DNA, the CDR3 is TGTGCCACCAGGGAGAGTAGAGGGCAGGGGAGCAATCAGCCCCAGCATTTT. Residues: CATRESRGQGSNQPQHF.

This clonotype was counted ten times or more. J is TRBJ1-2 and V is TRBV3-1, with D hard to call. Germline CDR1 is LGHDT and CDR2 is YNNKEL (reference sequence). The CDR3 has 13 amino acids. The V gene lost 0 bases and the J gene lost 4 bases, with 6 bases spanning the gap. CDR3 in amino acids: CASSQDWSYGYTF. In DNA form, the CDR3 reads TGTGCCAGCAGCCAAGATTGGAGCTATGGCTACACCTTC.

This clonotype occurred many times. The chain has TRBV4-3 and TRBJ1-6; D is uncertain. V lost 1 base to trimming and J lost 9 bases, with 13 bases between them. Germline lookup yields CDR1 LGHNA and CDR2 YSLEER. The CDR3 is 15 residues long. CDR3 bases: TGCGCCAGCAGCCAAGTAAAGACTGAGACTTCACCCCTCCACTTT. This encodes CASSQVKTETSPLHF.

V and J are TRBV10-1 and TRBJ2-3, with no clear D. Trimming left V 0 bases short and J 4 bases short, with 2 bases between. The CDR3 contains 12 residues. Germline CDR1 and CDR2: WNHNN and SYGVQD (reference sequence). The CDR3 DNA reads TGCGCCAGCAGTGAGTCGGCAGATACGCAGTATTTT. It encodes CASSESADTQYF.

This clonotype was counted at least ten times. The chain employs TRBV6-2 or TRBV6-3 and TRBJ1-2; no clear D. This CDR3 comprises 13 residues. Germline V gene lookup returns CDR1 MNHEY and CDR2 SVGEGT. Deletions cut 6 bases from V and 4 bases from J, with 12 bases between. CDR3 nucleotides: TGTGCCAGCAGCCTCGGTAGAGTCTATGGCTACACCTTC. Protein product: CASSLGRVYGYTF.

Ten or more counts support this clonotype. This sequence joins TRBV12-3 or TRBV12-4 and TRBJ2-3; TRBD1 matches at 8 bases. The junction had 9 bases not matched to a gene; V was cut back by 5 bases and J by 2 bases. The CDR3 is made up of 16 amino acids. This CDR3 is CASSPNRGMSTDTQYF. CDR3 DNA sequence: TGTGCCAGCAGTCCGAACAGGGGGATGTCCACAGATACGCAGTATTTT.

This clonotype was recorded at least ten times. This chain uses TRBV4-2 with TRBJ2-2; D not resolved. Trimming removed 1 base at V and 4 bases at J, with 10 bases between. The CDR3 loop spans 15 amino acids. Germline V gene data show CDR1 as LGHNA and CDR2 as YNFKEQ. DNA of the CDR3: TGTGCCAGCAGCCAAGTTAGCACGACCACCGGGGAGCTGTTTTTT. Translation: CASSQVSTTTGELFF.

This clonotype was counted ten times or more. The CDR3 DNA follows: TGTGCCAGTAGTCCGGGACAGGGAAACTATGGCTACACCTTC. It codes for CASSPGQGNYGYTF. V is TRBV19 and J is TRBJ1-2; 9 bases are shared with TRBD1. Germline CDR1 is LNHDA and CDR2 is SQIVND (reference sequence). Trimming at V came to 5 bases and at J to 2 bases, leaving 3 bases not matched to a gene. This CDR3 has 14 amino acids.

This clonotype was picked up many times. The rearrangement uses TRBV24-1 and TRBJ1-1; D may be TRBD1 (5 bases). The CDR3 runs to 13 residues. Germline V CDR1 and CDR2: KGHDR, SFDVKD. V was clipped by 5 bases and J by 5 bases, with 11 bases between them. Written as DNA, the CDR3 is TGTGCCACCAGTGCCGGGGGGGATACTGAAGCTTTCTTT. It translates to CATSAGGDTEAFF.

This clonotype has a count of ten or more. The chain uses TRBV10-3 and TRBJ2-3, with 7 bases that match TRBD2. Germline values: CDR1 ENHRY, CDR2 SYGVKD. CDR3 length: 15 amino acids. V lost 7 bases and J lost 5; bases outside the gene matches: 12. The CDR3 spells CAIKELAEGGDTQYF. CDR3 DNA sequence: TGTGCCATCAAGGAGCTAGCGGAGGGAGGAGATACGCAGTATTTT.